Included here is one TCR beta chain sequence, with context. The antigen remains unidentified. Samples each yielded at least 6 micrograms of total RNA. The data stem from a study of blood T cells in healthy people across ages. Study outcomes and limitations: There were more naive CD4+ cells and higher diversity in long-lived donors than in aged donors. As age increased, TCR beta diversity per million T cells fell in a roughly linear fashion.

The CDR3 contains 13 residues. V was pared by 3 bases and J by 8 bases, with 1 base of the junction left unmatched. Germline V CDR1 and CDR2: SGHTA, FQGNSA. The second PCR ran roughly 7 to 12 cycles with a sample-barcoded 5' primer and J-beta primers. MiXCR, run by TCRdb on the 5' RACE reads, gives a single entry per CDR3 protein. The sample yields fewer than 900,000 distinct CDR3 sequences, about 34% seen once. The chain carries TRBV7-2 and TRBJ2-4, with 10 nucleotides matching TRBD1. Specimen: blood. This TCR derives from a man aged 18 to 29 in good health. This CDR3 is CASSFGQGDIQYF. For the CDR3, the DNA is TGTGCCAGCAGCTTTGGACAGGGGGACATTCAGTACTTC.